Presented here are 29 T cell receptor beta chains from one specimen sequenced in a study of T cells after yellow fever vaccination (dated by TCRdb to about 2019). The sample's treatment or condition label is to be understood as: live attenuated yellow fever vaccine strain. The library was prepared using 5' RACE. TCRdb names Illumina HiSeq 2500 as the instrument used. TCRdb ran its own pipeline on the public reads, namely fastp trimming at Q25 and MiXCR clone calling, and kept in-frame beta chains. Each entry merges the rows of one CDR3 protein and shows their most common DNA and genes. The sample yields 510,000 or so distinct CDR3 sequences; about 19% were counted once. The ten top clones hold 14% of the sample. The specimen comprised PBMCs, sampled 15 days after the yellow fever booster vaccination. These receptors all stem from a man aged 25-45 years who received the YFV17D yellow fever vaccine.

This clonotype was seen a handful of times. The V call is TRBV18, the J call TRBJ2-3; the D is unclear. Germline V gene lookup returns CDR1 KGHSH and CDR2 LQKENI. V was clipped by 0 bases and J by 4 bases, with 2 bases between them. The CDR3 sequence is 12 residues long. In DNA form, the CDR3 reads TGTGCCAGCTCACCACCGTCAGATACGCAGTATTTT. Amino acid sequence: CASSPPSDTQYF.

The CDR3 is CSASRVGTKNIQYF. CDR3 nucleotides: TGCAGTGCTAGTAGGGTGGGGACCAAAAACATTCAGTACTTC. The rearrangement links TRBV20-1 to TRBJ2-4; no clear D gene. Trimming took off 3 bases at V and 2 bases at J, with 11 bases between the two ends. CDR1 is DFQATT, CDR2 SNEGSKA, per germline (reference sequence). The CDR3 sequence is 14 residues long.

This clonotype was picked up a small number of times. V is TRBV15 and J is TRBJ2-7; 10 bases map to TRBD2. Germline V CDR1 and CDR2: LNHNV, YYDKDF (reference sequence). Trimming took 1 base from V and 2 from J; bases not matched to a gene: 5. This CDR3 spans 16 amino acids. The CDR3 nucleotides read TGTGCCACCAGCAGAGGAACTAGCGGGACGGCCTACGAGCAGTACTTC. Residues: CATSRGTSGTAYEQYF.

This clonotype was picked up a small number of times. The chain is built from TRBV5-4 and TRBJ2-7, with 9 bases that match TRBD2. The CDR3 totals 15 residues. V trimming: 2 bases; J trimming: 4 bases; junction bases outside the gene matches: 7. Germline V lookup: CDR1 SGHNT, CDR2 YYREEE (reference sequence). Written as DNA, the CDR3 is TGTGCCAGCAGCTTTGGGCGGGAGGGCCTTTACGAGCAGTACTTC. Translated: CASSFGREGLYEQYF. Using reference TRBV5-4 and TRBJ2-7 for the parts outside the CDR3, the full variable domain is ETGVTQSPTHLIKTRGQQVTLRCSSQSGHNTVSWYQQALGQGPQFIFQYYREEENGRGNFPPRFSGLQFPNYSSELNVNALELDDSALYLCASSFGREGLYEQYFGPGTRLTVT.

This chain uses TRBV4-1 with TRBJ2-5; TRBD1 matches at 10 bases. The J segment lost 4 bases and the V segment lost 6 bases, leaving 8 bases of the junction unmatched. CDR1 is MGHRA and CDR2 is YSYEKL in the germline V gene. This CDR3 has 15 amino acids. CDR3 DNA: TGCGCCAGCAGTCGGTCGGGACAGGGGCTAGAGACCCAGTACTTC. Translation: CASSRSGQGLETQYF.

The CDR3 DNA reads as TGTGCCAGCAGAAGCAAAGGCTGGGAGACCCAGTACTTC. Its protein product is CASRSKGWETQYF. The chain recombines TRBV6-6 with TRBJ2-5, with unresolved D. The CDR3 covers 13 residues. CDR1 and CDR2 (germline): MNHNY, SVGAGI (reference sequence). V was pared by 6 bases and J by 5 bases, with 13 bases between.

This clonotype was detected only a few times. The chain combines TRBV10-3 with TRBJ2-1; the D is unclear. Germline CDR1 reads ENHRY; CDR2 reads SYGVKD. The CDR3 runs to 16 residues. The germline V and J ends were trimmed by 0 bases and 7 bases, with 16 bases remaining between them. The CDR3 sequence: CAISESRAPRVNEQFF. CDR3 bases: TGTGCCATCAGTGAGTCCCGCGCCCCCCGAGTAAATGAGCAGTTCTTC.

There are a few counts of this clonotype. The chain carries TRBV3-1 and TRBJ2-2; TRBD2 aligns across 8 bases. With V trimmed by 3 bases and J by 2 bases, 8 bases remained unmatched. The CDR3 runs to 17 residues. Per germline, CDR1 LGHDT and CDR2 YNNKEL (reference sequence). The CDR3 nucleotides read TGTGCCAGCAGCCAGGTAGCGGGAAGAGGAAACACCGGGGAGCTGTTTTTT. Protein: CASSQVAGRGNTGELFF.

The J gene is TRBJ2-5, the V gene TRBV7-2; a weak D match, TRBD2 (6 bases). The CDR3 is 16 amino acids. The V end was cut by 1 base, the J end by 2 bases, with 14 bases between. Germline assignment: CDR1 SGHTA and CDR2 FQGNSA. The CDR3 coding sequence is TGTGCCAGCAGCTTAGGCCTAGCGAGAACGCAAGAGACCCAGTACTTC. Translated: CASSLGLARTQETQYF.

This clonotype was observed a few times. J is TRBJ2-7 and V is TRBV6-2 or TRBV6-3; D remains ambiguous. The ends were cut back, 6 bases at V and 0 bases at J, with 6 bases in the middle. The length of the CDR3 is 12 residues. Germline lookup yields CDR1 MNHEY and CDR2 SVGEGT. The CDR3 protein is CASRRSSYEQYF. CDR3 nucleotide sequence: TGTGCCAGCAGGAGAAGCTCCTACGAGCAGTACTTC.

The chain carries TRBV6-1 and TRBJ2-5; TRBD2 matches at 16 bases. Germline V CDR1 and CDR2: MNHNS, SASEGT. The CDR3 spans 19 residues. The J segment lost 1 base and the V segment lost 5 bases, leaving 10 bases of the junction unmatched. The CDR3 nucleotides are TGTGCCAGCAGTCCGCCGGGACTAGCGGGAGGGATAACCCAAGAGACCCAGTACTTC. Its translation is CASSPPGLAGGITQETQYF.

The V gene is TRBV5-1, the J gene TRBJ1-1; a possible D gene is TRBD1 (5 bases). Germline V gene lookup returns CDR1 SGHRS and CDR2 YFSETQ. V lost 6 bases and J 8 bases, leaving 20 bases between the germline ends. There are 14 residues in the CDR3. The CDR3 is CASTNGGFGDEAFF. The CDR3 region has the DNA TGCGCCAGCACCAACGGGGGATTTGGGGACGAAGCTTTCTTT.

Many counts were recorded for this clonotype. The chain employs TRBV7-8 and TRBJ2-7, with D possibly being TRBD2 (5 bases). The V end was cut by 4 bases, the J end by 0 bases, with 10 bases between. The CDR3 covers 14 residues. Germline CDR1 is SGHVS and CDR2 is FQNEAQ. CDR3 residues: CASSSQRGSYEQYF. CDR3 DNA: TGTGCCAGCAGCTCCCAACGGGGCTCCTACGAGCAGTACTTC.

This clonotype has just a few counts. V and J are TRBV27 and TRBJ2-5; TRBD1 aligns across 8 bases. Germline V gives CDR1 MNHEY, CDR2 SMNVEV (reference sequence). This CDR3 contains 16 residues. After removal of 1 base from V and 1 base from J, the junction contained 5 bases not matched to a gene. CDR3 DNA sequence: TGTGCCAGCAGTTTATACGGGACAGGCAGCCAAGAGACCCAGTACTTC. Its translation is CASSLYGTGSQETQYF.

This clonotype appeared a few times. CDR3 loop: CASSLGVMNEQFF. The CDR3 coding sequence is TGTGCCAGCAGCTTAGGGGTAATGAATGAGCAGTTCTTC. The rearrangement uses TRBV7-2 and TRBJ2-1; D is ambiguous. Per germline, CDR1 SGHTA and CDR2 FQGNSA. Trimming pared 1 base from V and 7 bases from J, leaving 8 bases between. This CDR3 is 13 amino acids long.

This chain joins TRBV7-9 and TRBJ2-1, with D maybe TRBD1 (6 bases). Germline assignment: CDR1 SEHNR and CDR2 FQNEAQ (reference sequence). V lost 1 base and J lost 13, with 14 bases in between. The CDR3 totals 13 residues. In DNA, the CDR3 is TGTGCCAGCAGCTTAGACACGACCGGGACACAGTTCTTC. Residues: CASSLDTTGTQFF.

This clonotype was counted many times. V usage is TRBV29-1 and J usage is TRBJ2-1; D possibly matches TRBD1 or TRBD2 (5 bases each). The CDR3 is made up of 10 amino acids. Germline CDR1 and CDR2: SQVTM and ANQGSEA. The V end lost 4 bases, the J end lost 10 bases, and 8 bases lay between the germline ends. CDR3 DNA: TGCAGCGTTGGGGACGGCGAGCAGTTCTTC. It codes for CSVGDGEQFF.

The chain employs TRBV5-1 and TRBJ2-3; 7 bases agree with TRBD2. Trimming cost V 5 bases and J 3 bases; bases outside gene matches: 18. Germline values: CDR1 SGHRS, CDR2 YFSETQ. The CDR3 sequence is 18 residues long. The chain's CDR3 is CASRVSGTSGRWTDTQYF. In DNA, the CDR3 is TGCGCCAGCAGAGTGAGCGGGACGTCAGGCCGATGGACAGATACGCAGTATTTT.

The chain recombines TRBV19 with TRBJ1-6, with D uncertain. CDR1 and CDR2 (germline): LNHDA, SQIVND (reference sequence). The CDR3 loop spans 12 amino acids. Deletions cut 6 bases from V and 9 bases from J, with 9 bases between. The CDR3 DNA reads as TGTGCCAGTAGCTTAACAGCTTCACCCCTCCACTTT. Its protein product is CASSLTASPLHF.

This clonotype was seen more than once but under ten times. CDR3 in DNA: TGCAGTGCTAACACGAGAGGACTGGATGAGCAGTACTTC. Translation: CSANTRGLDEQYF. The chain has TRBV20-1 and TRBJ2-7; possibly TRBD2 for D (5 bases). The CDR3 has 13 amino acids. Trimming pared 4 bases from V and 7 bases from J, leaving 17 bases between. Germline values: CDR1 DFQATT, CDR2 SNEGSKA (reference sequence).

The CDR3: CASSFQRGTYEQYF. In nucleotides, the CDR3 is TGTGCCAGCTCCTTCCAGCGGGGTACCTACGAGCAGTACTTC. The J gene is TRBJ2-7, the V gene TRBV12-3 or TRBV12-4, with 7 positions matching TRBD2. CDR3 size: 14 residues. Trimming cost V 8 bases and J 2 bases; bases outside gene matches: 9.

The chain couples TRBV29-1 to TRBJ2-5; 11 bases line up with TRBD1. Trimming at V came to 7 bases and at J to 5 bases, leaving 3 bases not matched to a gene. This CDR3 comprises 12 residues. Germline V lookup: CDR1 SQVTM, CDR2 ANQGSEA. This CDR3 reads CSGDRGDETQYF. DNA of the CDR3: TGCAGCGGGGACAGGGGGGACGAGACCCAGTACTTC.

This clonotype came up a few times. J is TRBJ1-2 and V is TRBV28, with 7 positions matching TRBD1. Germline lookup yields CDR1 MDHEN and CDR2 SYDVKM. The CDR3 sequence is 15 residues long. V was pared by 4 bases and J by 4 bases, with 9 bases of the junction left unmatched. This chain's CDR3 is CASSSTGTRGYGYTF. CDR3 sequence (DNA): TGTGCCAGCAGTTCGACAGGGACAAGGGGCTATGGCTACACCTTC.

V is TRBV7-8 and J is TRBJ2-1; the match to TRBD1 covers 7 bases. The V gene's germline CDR1 is SGHVS and CDR2 FQNEAQ. CDR3 size: 15 residues. Germline trimming cut 5 bases from V and 3 bases from J; bases unmatched to any gene: 7. CDR3 protein: CASSPRDRHYNEQFF. The CDR3 DNA reads as TGTGCCAGCAGCCCCCGGGACAGACACTACAATGAGCAGTTCTTC.

The chain links TRBV7-2 to TRBJ2-7; 11 nucleotides agree with TRBD2. The germline V gene has CDR1 SGHTA and CDR2 FQGNSA. Trimming cost V 8 bases and J 1 base; bases outside gene matches: 10. CDR3 length: 16 residues. DNA for the CDR3: TGTGCCAGCGCCCGTAGCGGGAGGGGCGGTTCCTACGAGCAGTACTTC. Amino acids: CASARSGRGGSYEQYF.

This clonotype occurred a few times. CDR3 amino acids: CASSTRASRETQYF. In nucleotides, the CDR3 is TGTGCCAGCAGCACTAGGGCCAGTCGAGAGACCCAGTACTTC. The chain combines TRBV7-8 with TRBJ2-5, with a possible D match to TRBD2 (5 bases). V lost 5 bases to trimming and J lost 4 bases, with 14 bases between them. Germline values: CDR1 SGHVS, CDR2 FQNEAQ. The CDR3 runs to 14 residues.

This clonotype has a handful of counts. The chain couples TRBV24-1 to TRBJ2-5; D is possibly TRBD1 (7 bases). The CDR3 runs 14 residues. The germline V gene encodes CDR1 KGHDR and CDR2 SFDVKD. The V and J ends lost 4 bases and 5 bases respectively, with 13 bases between them. The CDR3 loop is CATSDPTGRETQYF. The CDR3 DNA is TGTGCCACCAGTGACCCGACAGGGAGGGAGACCCAGTACTTC.

This clonotype has only a few counts. This chain links TRBV20-1 with TRBJ1-1; a possible D gene is TRBD1 (5 bases). This CDR3 spans 12 amino acids. The germline V and J ends were trimmed by 5 bases and 2 bases, with 9 bases remaining between them. Looked up from germline, CDR1 is DFQATT and CDR2 is SNEGSKA (reference sequence). CDR3 DNA sequence: TGCAGTGCTTCGGGGGGAAACACTGAAGCTTTCTTT. Its translation is CSASGGNTEAFF.

A few counts support this clonotype. V usage is TRBV20-1 and J usage is TRBJ2-5, with D perhaps matching TRBD1 (6 bases). The germline V gene encodes CDR1 DFQATT and CDR2 SNEGSKA (reference sequence). The CDR3 is made up of 14 amino acids. V was cut by 6 bases and J by 5 bases, with 19 bases left in between. CDR3 protein: CSARTVLLGETQYF. The CDR3, as DNA: TGCAGTGCCCGGACAGTCTTACTAGGGGAGACCCAGTACTTC.